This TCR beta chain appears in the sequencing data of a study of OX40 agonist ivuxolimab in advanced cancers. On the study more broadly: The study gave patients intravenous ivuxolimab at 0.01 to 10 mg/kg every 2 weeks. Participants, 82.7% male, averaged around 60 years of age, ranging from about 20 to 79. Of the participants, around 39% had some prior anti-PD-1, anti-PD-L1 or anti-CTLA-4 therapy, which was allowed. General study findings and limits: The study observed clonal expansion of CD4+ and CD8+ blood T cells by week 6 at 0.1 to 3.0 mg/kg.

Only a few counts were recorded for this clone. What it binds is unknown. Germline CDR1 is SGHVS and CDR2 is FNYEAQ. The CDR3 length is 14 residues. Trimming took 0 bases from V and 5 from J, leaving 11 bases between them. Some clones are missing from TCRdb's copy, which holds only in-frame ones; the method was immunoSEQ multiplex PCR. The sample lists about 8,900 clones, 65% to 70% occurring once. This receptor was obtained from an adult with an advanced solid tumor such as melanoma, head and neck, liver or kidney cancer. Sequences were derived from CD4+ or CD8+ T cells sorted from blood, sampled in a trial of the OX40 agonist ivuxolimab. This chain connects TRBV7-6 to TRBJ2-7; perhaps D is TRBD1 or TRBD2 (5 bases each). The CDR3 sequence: CASSLAGLGDEQYF. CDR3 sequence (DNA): TGTGCCAGCAGCTTAGCGGGTTTGGGGGACGAGCAGTACTTC.